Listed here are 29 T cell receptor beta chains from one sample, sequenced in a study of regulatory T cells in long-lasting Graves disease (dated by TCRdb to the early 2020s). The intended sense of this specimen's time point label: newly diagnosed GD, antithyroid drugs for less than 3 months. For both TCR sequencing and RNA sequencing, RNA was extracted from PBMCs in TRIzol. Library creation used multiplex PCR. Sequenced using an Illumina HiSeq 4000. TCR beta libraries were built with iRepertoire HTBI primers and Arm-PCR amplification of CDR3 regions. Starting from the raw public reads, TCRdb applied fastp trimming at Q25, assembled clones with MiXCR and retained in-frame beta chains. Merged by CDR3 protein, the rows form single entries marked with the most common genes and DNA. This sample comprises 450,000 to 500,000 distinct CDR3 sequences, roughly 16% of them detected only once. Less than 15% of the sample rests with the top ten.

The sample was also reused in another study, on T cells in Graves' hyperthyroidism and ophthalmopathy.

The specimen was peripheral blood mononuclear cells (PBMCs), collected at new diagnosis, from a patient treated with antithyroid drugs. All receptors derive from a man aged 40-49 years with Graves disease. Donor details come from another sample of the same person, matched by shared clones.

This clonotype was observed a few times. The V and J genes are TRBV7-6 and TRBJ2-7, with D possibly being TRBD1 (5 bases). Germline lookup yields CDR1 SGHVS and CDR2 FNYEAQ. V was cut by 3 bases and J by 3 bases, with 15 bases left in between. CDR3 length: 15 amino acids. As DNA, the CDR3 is TGTGCCAGCAGCTTTTCGGCAGGGTTGGGCTACGAGCAGTACTTC. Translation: CASSFSAGLGYEQYF.

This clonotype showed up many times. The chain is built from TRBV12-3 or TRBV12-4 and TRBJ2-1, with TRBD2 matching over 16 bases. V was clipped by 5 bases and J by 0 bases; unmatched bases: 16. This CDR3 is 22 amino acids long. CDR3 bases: TGTGCCAGCAGTCTACGCAGGGGACTAGCGGGAGGGGGCCTTAGCTCCTACAATGAGCAGTTCTTC. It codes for CASSLRRGLAGGGLSSYNEQFF.

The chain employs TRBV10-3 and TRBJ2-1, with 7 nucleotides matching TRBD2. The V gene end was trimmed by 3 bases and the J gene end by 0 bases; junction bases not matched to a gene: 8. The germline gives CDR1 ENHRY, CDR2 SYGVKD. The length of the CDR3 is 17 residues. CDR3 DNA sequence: TGTGCCATCAGTGAATCGCGTGGGACTAACTCCTACAATGAGCAGTTCTTC. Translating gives CAISESRGTNSYNEQFF.

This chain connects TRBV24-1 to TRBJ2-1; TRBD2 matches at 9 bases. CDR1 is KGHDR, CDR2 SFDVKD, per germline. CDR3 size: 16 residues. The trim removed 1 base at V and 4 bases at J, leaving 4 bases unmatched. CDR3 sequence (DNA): TGTGCCACCAGTGATTTATCTAGCGGGACTTACAATGAGCAGTTCTTC. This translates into CATSDLSSGTYNEQFF.

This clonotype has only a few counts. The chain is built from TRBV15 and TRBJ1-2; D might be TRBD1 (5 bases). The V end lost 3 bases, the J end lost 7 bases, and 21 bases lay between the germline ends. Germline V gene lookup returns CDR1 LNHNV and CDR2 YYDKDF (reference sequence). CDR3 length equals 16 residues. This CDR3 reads CATSRLPRDGGVGYTF. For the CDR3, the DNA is TGTGCCACCAGCAGGCTCCCACGGGACGGCGGGGTTGGCTACACCTTC.

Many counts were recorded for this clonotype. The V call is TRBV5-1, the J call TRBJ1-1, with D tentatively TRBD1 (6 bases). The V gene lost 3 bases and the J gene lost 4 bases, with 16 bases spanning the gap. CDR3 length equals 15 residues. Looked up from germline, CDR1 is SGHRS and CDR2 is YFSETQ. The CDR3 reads CASSSGPGALTEAFF. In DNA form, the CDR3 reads TGCGCCAGCAGCTCCGGGCCGGGGGCGCTCACTGAAGCTTTCTTT.

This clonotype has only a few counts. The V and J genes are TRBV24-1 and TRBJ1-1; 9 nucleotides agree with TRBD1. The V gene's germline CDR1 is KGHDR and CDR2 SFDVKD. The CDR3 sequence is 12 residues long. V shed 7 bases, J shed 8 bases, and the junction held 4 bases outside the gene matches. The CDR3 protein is CATSLGQGEAFF. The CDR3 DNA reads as TGTGCCACCAGCCTTGGACAGGGGGAAGCTTTCTTT.

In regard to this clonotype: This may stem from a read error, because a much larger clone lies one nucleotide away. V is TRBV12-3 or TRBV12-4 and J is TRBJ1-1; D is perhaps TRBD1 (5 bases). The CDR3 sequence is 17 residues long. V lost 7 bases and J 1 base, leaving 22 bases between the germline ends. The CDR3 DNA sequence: TGTGCCAGCAACCCTCGACAGTCAGCCTCCACGAACACTGAAGCTTTCTTT. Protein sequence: CASNPRQSASTNTEAFF.

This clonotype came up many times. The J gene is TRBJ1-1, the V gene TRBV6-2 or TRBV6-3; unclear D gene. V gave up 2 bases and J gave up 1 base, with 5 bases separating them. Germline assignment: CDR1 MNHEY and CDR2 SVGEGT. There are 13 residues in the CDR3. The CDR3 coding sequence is TGTGCCAGCAGTTACGTTTCGAACACTGAAGCTTTCTTT. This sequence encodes CASSYVSNTEAFF.

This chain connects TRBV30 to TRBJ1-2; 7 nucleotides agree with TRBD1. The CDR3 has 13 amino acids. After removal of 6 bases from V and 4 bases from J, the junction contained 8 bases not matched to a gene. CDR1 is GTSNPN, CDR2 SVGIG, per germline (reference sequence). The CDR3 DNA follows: TGTGCCTGTACAGGGGAGTGGGGCTATGGCTACACCTTC. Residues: CACTGEWGYGYTF.

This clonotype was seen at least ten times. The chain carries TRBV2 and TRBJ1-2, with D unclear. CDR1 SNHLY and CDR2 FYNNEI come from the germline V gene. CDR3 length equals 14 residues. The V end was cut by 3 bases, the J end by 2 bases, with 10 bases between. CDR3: CASSDAEGNYGYTF. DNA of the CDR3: TGTGCCAGCAGTGACGCGGAGGGAAACTATGGCTACACCTTC.

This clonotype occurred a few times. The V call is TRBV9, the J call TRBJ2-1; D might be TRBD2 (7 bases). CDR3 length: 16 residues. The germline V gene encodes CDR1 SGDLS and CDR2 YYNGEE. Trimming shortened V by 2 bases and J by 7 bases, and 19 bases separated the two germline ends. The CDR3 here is CASSVSGTNLGNEQFF. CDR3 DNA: TGTGCCAGCAGCGTGAGCGGGACAAACCTAGGGAATGAGCAGTTCTTC.

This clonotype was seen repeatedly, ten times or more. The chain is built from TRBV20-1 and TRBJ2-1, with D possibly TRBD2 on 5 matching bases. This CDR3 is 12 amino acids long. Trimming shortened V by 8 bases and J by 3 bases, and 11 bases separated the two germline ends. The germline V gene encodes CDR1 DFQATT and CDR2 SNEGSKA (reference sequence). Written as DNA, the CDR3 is TGCAGTACCCAAGGAGGCTACAATGAGCAGTTCTTC. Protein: CSTQGGYNEQFF.

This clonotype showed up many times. The CDR3 bases are TGTGCCATCAGCCGAGGGGGACAGGGGAGCTACAATGAGCAGTTCTTC. Translated: CAISRGGQGSYNEQFF. V and J are TRBV10-3 and TRBJ2-1, with TRBD1 matching over 10 bases. J lost 3 bases, V lost 6 bases, and 8 bases had no gene match. The CDR3 spans 16 residues. The V gene's germline CDR1 is ENHRY and CDR2 SYGVKD.

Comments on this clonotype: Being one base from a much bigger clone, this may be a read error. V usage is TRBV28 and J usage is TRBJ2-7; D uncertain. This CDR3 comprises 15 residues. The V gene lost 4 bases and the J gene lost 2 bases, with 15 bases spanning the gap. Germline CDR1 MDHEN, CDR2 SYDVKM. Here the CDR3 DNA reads TGTGCCAGCAGTTACCCCCGGACGGATGCCTACGAGCAGTACTTC. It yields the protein CASSYPRTDAYEQYF.

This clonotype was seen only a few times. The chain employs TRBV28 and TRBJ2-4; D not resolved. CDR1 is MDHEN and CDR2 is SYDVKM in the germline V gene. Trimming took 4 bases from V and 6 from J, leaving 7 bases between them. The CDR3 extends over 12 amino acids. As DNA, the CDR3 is TGTGCCAGCAGTTCCCGCTTAAACATTCAGTACTTC. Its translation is CASSSRLNIQYF. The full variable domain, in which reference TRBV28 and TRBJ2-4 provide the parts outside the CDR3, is DVKVTQSSRYLVKRTGEKVFLECVQDMDHENMFWYRQDPGLGLRLIYFSYDVKMKEKGDIPEGYSVSREKKERFSLILESASTNQTSMYLCASSSRLNIQYFGAGTRLSVL.

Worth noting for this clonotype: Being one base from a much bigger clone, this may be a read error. The CDR3 nucleotides are TGTGCCACCCGCCAGTGGCGGAACACTGAAGCTTTCTTT. Its translation is CATRQWRNTEAFF. The chain uses TRBV24-1 and TRBJ1-1; D is unclear. Germline assignment: CDR1 KGHDR and CDR2 SFDVKD. This CDR3 spans 13 amino acids. Trimming cost V 9 bases and J 1 base, with 11 bases left between them.

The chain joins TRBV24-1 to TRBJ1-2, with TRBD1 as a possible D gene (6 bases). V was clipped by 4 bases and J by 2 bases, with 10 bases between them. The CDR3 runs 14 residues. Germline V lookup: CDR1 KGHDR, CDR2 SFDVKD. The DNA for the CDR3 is TGTGCCACCAGTGAGACAGGACGGAACTATGGCTACACCTTC. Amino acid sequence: CATSETGRNYGYTF.

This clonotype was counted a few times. CDR3 sequence (DNA): TGTGCCAGCAGCAGACAGGACCGCGCAGGTCTCCACTTT. This sequence encodes CASSRQDRAGLHF. The chain links TRBV12-3 or TRBV12-4 to TRBJ1-6; a possible D gene is TRBD1 (6 bases). The germline V and J ends were trimmed by 6 bases and 16 bases, with 19 bases remaining between them. The CDR3 loop spans 13 amino acids.

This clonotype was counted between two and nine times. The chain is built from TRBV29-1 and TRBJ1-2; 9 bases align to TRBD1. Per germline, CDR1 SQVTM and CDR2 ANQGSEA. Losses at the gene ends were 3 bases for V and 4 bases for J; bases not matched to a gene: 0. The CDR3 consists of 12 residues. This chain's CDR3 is CSVEDRGYGYTF. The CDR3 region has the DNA TGCAGCGTTGAGGACAGGGGCTATGGCTACACCTTC.

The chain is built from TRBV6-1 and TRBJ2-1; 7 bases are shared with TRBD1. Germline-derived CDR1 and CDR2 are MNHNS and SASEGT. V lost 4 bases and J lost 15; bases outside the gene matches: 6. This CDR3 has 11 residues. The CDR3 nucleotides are TGTGCCAGCAGTGCCGGGACAGTACGGTTCTTC. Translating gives CASSAGTVRFF.

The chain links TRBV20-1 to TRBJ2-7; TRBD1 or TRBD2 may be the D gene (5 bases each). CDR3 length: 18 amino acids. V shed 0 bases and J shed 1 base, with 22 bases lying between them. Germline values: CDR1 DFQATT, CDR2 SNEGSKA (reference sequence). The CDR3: CSARDPPGRSIPSYEQYF. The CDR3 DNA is TGCAGTGCTAGAGATCCCCCGGGACGGAGTATTCCATCCTACGAGCAGTACTTC.

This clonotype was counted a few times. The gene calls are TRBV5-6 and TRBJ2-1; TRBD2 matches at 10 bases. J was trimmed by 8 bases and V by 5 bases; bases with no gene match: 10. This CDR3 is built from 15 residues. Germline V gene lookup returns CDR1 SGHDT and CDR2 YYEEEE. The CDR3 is CASSFSSGSLHEQFF. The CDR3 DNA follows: TGTGCCAGCAGTTTTTCTAGCGGGAGTTTGCATGAGCAGTTCTTC.

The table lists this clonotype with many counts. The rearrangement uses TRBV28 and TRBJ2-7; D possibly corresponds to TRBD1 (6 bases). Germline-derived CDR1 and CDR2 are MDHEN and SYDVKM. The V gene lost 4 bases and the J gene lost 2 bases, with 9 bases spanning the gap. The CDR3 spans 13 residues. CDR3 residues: CASSSDSPYEQYF. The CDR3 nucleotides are TGTGCCAGCAGTTCGGACAGCCCCTACGAGCAGTACTTC.

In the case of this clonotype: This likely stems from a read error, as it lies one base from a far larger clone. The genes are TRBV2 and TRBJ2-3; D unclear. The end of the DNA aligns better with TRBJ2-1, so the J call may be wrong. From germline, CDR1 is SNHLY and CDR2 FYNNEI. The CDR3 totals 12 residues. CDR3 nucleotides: TGTGCCAGCAGTGAAGCGCGGCTAGAGCAGTTCTTC. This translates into CASSEARLEQFF.

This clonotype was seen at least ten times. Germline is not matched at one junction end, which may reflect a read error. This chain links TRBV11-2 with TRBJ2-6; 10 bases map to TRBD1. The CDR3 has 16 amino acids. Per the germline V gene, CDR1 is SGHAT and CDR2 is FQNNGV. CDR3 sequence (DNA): TGTGCCAGCAGCACAGACAGGGGGCGAGGGGCCAACGTGCTGACTTTC. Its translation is CASSTDRGRGANVLTF.

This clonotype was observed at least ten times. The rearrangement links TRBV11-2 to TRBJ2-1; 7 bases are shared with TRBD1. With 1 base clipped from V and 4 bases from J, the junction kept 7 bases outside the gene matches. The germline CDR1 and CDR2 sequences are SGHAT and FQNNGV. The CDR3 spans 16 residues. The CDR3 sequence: CASSLGAGTVYNEQFF. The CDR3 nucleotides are TGTGCCAGCAGCTTAGGAGCCGGGACAGTTTACAATGAGCAGTTCTTC.

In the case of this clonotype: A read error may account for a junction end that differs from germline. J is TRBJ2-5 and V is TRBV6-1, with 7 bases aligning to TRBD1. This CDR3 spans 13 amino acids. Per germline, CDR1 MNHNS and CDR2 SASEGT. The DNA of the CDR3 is TGTGCCGGCAGTCAAGACAGGGCTGAGACCCAGTACTTC. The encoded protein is CAGSQDRAETQYF.

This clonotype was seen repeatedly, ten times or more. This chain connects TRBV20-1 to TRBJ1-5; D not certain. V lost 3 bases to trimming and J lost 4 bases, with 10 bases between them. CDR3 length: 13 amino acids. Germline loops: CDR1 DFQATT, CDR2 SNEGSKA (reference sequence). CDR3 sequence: CSASPIGNQPQHF. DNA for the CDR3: TGCAGTGCTAGCCCTATAGGGAATCAGCCCCAGCATTTT.